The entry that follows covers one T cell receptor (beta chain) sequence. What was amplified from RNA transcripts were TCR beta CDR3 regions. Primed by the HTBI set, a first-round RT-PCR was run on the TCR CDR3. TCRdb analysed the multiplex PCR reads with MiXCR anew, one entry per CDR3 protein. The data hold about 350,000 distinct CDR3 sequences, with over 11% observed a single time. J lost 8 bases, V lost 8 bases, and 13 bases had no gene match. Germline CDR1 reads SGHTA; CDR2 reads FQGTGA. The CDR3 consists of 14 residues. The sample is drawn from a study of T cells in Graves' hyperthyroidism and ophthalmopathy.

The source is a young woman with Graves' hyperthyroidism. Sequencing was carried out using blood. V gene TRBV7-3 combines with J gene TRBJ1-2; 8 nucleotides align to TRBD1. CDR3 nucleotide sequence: TGTGCCAGCGGCGTAACCGGGACAGGCAACGGCTACACCTTC. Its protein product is CASGVTGTGNGYTF.